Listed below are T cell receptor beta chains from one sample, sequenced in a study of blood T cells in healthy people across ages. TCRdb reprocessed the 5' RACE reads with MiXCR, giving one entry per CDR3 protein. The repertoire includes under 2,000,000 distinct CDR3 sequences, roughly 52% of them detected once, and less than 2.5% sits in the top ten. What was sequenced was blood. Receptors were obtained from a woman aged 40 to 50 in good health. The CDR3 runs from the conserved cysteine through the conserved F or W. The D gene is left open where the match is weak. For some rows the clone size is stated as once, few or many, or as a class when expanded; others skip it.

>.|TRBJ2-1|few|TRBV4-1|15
TGCGCCAGCAGCCAGGAACATGGGGGGATGCGGGAGCAGTTCTTC
CASSQEHGGMREQFF
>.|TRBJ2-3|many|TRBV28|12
TGTGCCAGCAGCGAGCCTGGGGATACGCAGTATTTT
CASSEPGDTQYF
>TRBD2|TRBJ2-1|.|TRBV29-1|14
TGCAGCGCCCGACTAGCGGGGGTGTACAATGAGCAGTTCTTC
CSARLAGVYNEQFF
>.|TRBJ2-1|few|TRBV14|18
TGTGCCAGCAGCCATACAACCCTAACGGGGCAGGCAGACAATGAGCAGTTCTTC
CASSHTTLTGQADNEQFF
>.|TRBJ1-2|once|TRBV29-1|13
TGCAGCGTCCGGGACCAAAATTCCTATGGCTACACCTTC
CSVRDQNSYGYTF
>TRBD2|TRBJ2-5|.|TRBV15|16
TGTGCCACCAGCAGGCAACCGGGACTAGTTACAGAGACCCAGTACTTC
CATSRQPGLVTETQYF
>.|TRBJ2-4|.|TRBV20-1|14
TGCAGTGCTGGCGGGACAGCCTCCCCCCGGGAGCAGTACTTC
CSAGGTASPREQYF
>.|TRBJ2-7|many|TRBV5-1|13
TGCGCCAGCACCGCGGGACTTTCCTACGAGCAGTACTTC
CASTAGLSYEQYF
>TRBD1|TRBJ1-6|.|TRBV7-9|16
TGTGCCAGCAGCTTAGAGACAGGGGGGGACAATTCACCCCTCCACTTT
CASSLETGGDNSPLHF
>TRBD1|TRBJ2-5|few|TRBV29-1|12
TGCGGGACACGACAGGGTCAAGAGACCCAGTACTTC
CGTRQGQETQYF
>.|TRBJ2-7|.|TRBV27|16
TGTGCCAGCAGTCCCCTTTCAGTGCCAGGGGAATACGAGCAGTACTTC
CASSPLSVPGEYEQYF
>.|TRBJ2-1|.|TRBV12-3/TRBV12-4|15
TGTGCCAGCAGTTTACGGGGGCTAGTATACAATGAGCAGTTCTTC
CASSLRGLVYNEQFF
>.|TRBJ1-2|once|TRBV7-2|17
TGTGCCAGCAGCTTAGTCGCCGTGAGGGGGACTAACTATGGCTACACCTTC
CASSLVAVRGTNYGYTF
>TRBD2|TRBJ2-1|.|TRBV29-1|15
TGCAGCGTTCTAGCGGGGGGGAACTATCGCAATGAGCAGTTCTTC
CSVLAGGNYRNEQFF
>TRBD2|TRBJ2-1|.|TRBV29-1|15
TGCAGCGTTGCCGGGATAGCGGGGGGGTGGAATGAGCAGTTCTTC
CSVAGIAGGWNEQFF
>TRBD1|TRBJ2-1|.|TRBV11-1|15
TGTGCCAGCATCCCAGGGGGCGCGCCCTACAATGAGCAGTTCTTC
CASIPGGAPYNEQFF
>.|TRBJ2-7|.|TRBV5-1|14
TGCGCCAGCAGAGGAGGACCCGGCGTCTACGAGCAGTACTTC
CASRGGPGVYEQYF
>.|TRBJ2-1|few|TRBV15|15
TGTGCCACCAGCAGAGACAGAGGGTTGTACAATGAGCAGTTCTTC
CATSRDRGLYNEQFF
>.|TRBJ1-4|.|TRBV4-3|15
TGCGCCAGCAGCCAAGAGGGAGGGCGGAGTGAAAAACTGTTTTTT
CASSQEGGRSEKLFF
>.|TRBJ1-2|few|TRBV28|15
TGTGCCATTCTTACCCCTCTGGCGTACGGCAATGGCTACACCTTC
CAILTPLAYGNGYTF
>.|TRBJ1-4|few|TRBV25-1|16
TGTGCCAGCAGTGACCCTACAGTAAGCAAGAATGAAAAACTGTTTTTT
CASSDPTVSKNEKLFF
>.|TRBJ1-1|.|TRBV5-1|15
TGCGCCAGCAGCTACACCATGAACCTGGGAGATGAAGCTTTCTTT
CASSYTMNLGDEAFF
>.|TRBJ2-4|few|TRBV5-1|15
TGCGCCAGCAGCTGGGGGACTGCGCGGCGGGGCATTCAGTACTTC
CASSWGTARRGIQYF
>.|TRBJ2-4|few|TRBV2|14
TGTGCCAGCAGTCCACAGGAGGCCAAAAACATTCAGTACTTC
CASSPQEAKNIQYF
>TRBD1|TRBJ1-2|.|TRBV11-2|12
TGTGCCAGCAGCGGACGACAGGGGGCATACACCTTC
CASSGRQGAYTF
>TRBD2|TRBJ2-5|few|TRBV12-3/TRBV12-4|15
TGTGCCAGCAGCTCACTTAGCGGGGGTGGGGAGACCCAGTACTTC
CASSSLSGGGETQYF
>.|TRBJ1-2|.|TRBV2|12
TGTGCCAGCATCACAGGGCGCGATGGCTACACCTTC
CASITGRDGYTF
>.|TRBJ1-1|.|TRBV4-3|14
TGCGCCAGCAGCCACGCCGAGAAGGTCACTGAAGCTTTCTTT
CASSHAEKVTEAFF
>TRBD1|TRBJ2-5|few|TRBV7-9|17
TGTGCCAGCACCGGACAGGGCCGAAGCTTGTACCAAGAGACCCAGTACTTC
CASTGQGRSLYQETQYF
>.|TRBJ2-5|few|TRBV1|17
TGCACCAGCACCCCCGGACTAGCGGGAAGGCCACAAGAGACCCAGTACTTC
CTSTPGLAGRPQETQYF
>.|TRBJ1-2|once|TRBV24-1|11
TGTGCCACCGGGGGAGGTGGTGGCTACACCTTC
CATGGGGGYTF
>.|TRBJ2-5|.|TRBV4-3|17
TGCGCCAGCAGCCTCGAATGGGGTGATCGGGACCAAGGGACCCAGTACTTC
CASSLEWGDRDQGTQYF
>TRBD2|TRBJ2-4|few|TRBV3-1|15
TGTGCCAGCGGCCAAGGAGCGGGGGCGATGGACATTCAGTACTTC
CASGQGAGAMDIQYF
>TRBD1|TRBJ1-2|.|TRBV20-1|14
TGCAGTGCTAGCGGGACAGGGAGAGAGGATGGCTACACCTTC
CSASGTGREDGYTF
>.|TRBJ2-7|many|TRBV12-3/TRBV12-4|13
TGTGCCAGCAGTTTTGGGCCTACCTACGAGCAGTACTTC
CASSFGPTYEQYF